This is a list of T cell receptor beta chains from one sample in a study of glioma-infiltrating T cells after dendritic cell vaccination. Repertoires were generated with immunoSEQ multiplex PCR, while TCRdb's copy carries only in-frame clones and drops some. The sample yields under 75,000 clones, around 85% seen once. Sequencing used blood, obtained after dendritic cell vaccination. The receptors stem from a human donor with glioblastoma. Both conserved end residues are part of each CDR3. A row's size may be missing; if present it is once, few, many or a size class.

CDR3 protein: CASRLTSGDTGELFF
J gene: TRBJ2-2
CDR3 length: 15
clone size: -
V gene: TRBV6-6

CDR3 protein: CASRVDRGNTEAFF
J gene: TRBJ1-1
CDR3 length: 14
clone size: -
V gene: TRBV6-5

CDR3 protein: CASRMTGGTEAFF
J gene: TRBJ1-1
CDR3 length: 13
clone size: -
V gene: TRBV14

CDR3 protein: CASSGGGAGETQYF
J gene: TRBJ2-5
CDR3 length: 14
clone size: few
V gene: TRBV9

CDR3 protein: CASSIRSGLDYGYTF
J gene: TRBJ1-2
CDR3 length: 15
clone size: -
V gene: TRBV19

CDR3 protein: CASKGVAYEQYF
J gene: TRBJ2-7
CDR3 length: 12
clone size: -
V gene: TRBV2

CDR3 protein: CASSQNRANTIYF
J gene: TRBJ1-3
CDR3 length: 13
clone size: few
V gene: TRBV4-1

CDR3 protein: CASSQGRAMGTEAFF
J gene: TRBJ1-1
CDR3 length: 15
clone size: -
V gene: TRBV4-1

CDR3 protein: CASRLSSLKGEETQYF
J gene: TRBJ2-5
CDR3 length: 16
clone size: once
V gene: TRBV12-2

CDR3 protein: CASSLSFGVGELFF
J gene: TRBJ2-2
CDR3 length: 14
clone size: -
V gene: TRBV11-1

CDR3 protein: CASSAKDIKGDTQYF
J gene: TRBJ2-3
CDR3 length: 15
clone size: -
V gene: TRBV2

CDR3 protein: CASSLETGTNEKLFF
J gene: TRBJ1-4
CDR3 length: 15
clone size: -
V gene: TRBV7-9

CDR3 protein: CASSSQVTQYF
J gene: TRBJ2-5
CDR3 length: 11
clone size: -
V gene: TRBV6-6

CDR3 protein: CASSVEEGITDTQYF
J gene: TRBJ2-3
CDR3 length: 15
clone size: -
V gene: TRBV9

CDR3 protein: CASSLGSGRETQYF
J gene: TRBJ2-5
CDR3 length: 14
clone size: -
V gene: TRBV7-9

CDR3 protein: CASSLGQNEKLFF
J gene: TRBJ1-4
CDR3 length: 13
clone size: -
V gene: TRBV5-1

CDR3 protein: CASSYQGTAYEQYF
J gene: TRBJ2-7
CDR3 length: 14
clone size: -
V gene: TRBV27

CDR3 protein: CASSDGTGGYEQYF
J gene: TRBJ2-7
CDR3 length: 14
clone size: -
V gene: TRBV6-1

CDR3 protein: CASSPSGQVENYGYTF
J gene: TRBJ1-2
CDR3 length: 16
clone size: -
V gene: TRBV18

CDR3 protein: CASSSPWGHNEQYF
J gene: TRBJ2-7
CDR3 length: 14
clone size: -
V gene: TRBV7-9

CDR3 protein: CASSSGGKHNEQFF
J gene: TRBJ2-1
CDR3 length: 14
clone size: -
V gene: TRBV6-5

CDR3 protein: CSASNRGEAFF
J gene: TRBJ1-1
CDR3 length: 11
clone size: -
V gene: TRBV20-1

CDR3 protein: CASSFYSSDGYTF
J gene: TRBJ1-2
CDR3 length: 13
clone size: -
V gene: TRBV5-1

CDR3 protein: CASSQYHRPTPGLAGGTDTQYF
J gene: TRBJ2-3
CDR3 length: 22
clone size: -
V gene: TRBV7-3

CDR3 protein: CASSLPPAQGPYGYTF
J gene: TRBJ1-2
CDR3 length: 16
clone size: -
V gene: TRBV5-6

CDR3 protein: CASSVGITGTGENIQYF
J gene: TRBJ2-4
CDR3 length: 17
clone size: -
V gene: TRBV9

CDR3 protein: CASSLEGQGSREQYF
J gene: TRBJ2-7
CDR3 length: 15
clone size: -
V gene: TRBV5-1

CDR3 protein: CASSEKTGNTIYF
J gene: TRBJ1-3
CDR3 length: 13
clone size: -
V gene: TRBV6-5

CDR3 protein: CASSPGQGTYEQYF
J gene: TRBJ2-7
CDR3 length: 14
clone size: -
V gene: TRBV19

CDR3 protein: CASTQTGGPSYEQYF
J gene: TRBJ2-7
CDR3 length: 15
clone size: -
V gene: TRBV5-6

CDR3 protein: CASSFWARGRTEAFF
J gene: TRBJ1-1
CDR3 length: 15
clone size: few
V gene: TRBV5-6

CDR3 protein: CASSQVVGTKETQYF
J gene: TRBJ2-5
CDR3 length: 15
clone size: -
V gene: TRBV4-3

CDR3 protein: CATGGTGYGYTF
J gene: TRBJ1-2
CDR3 length: 12
clone size: few
V gene: TRBV10-3

CDR3 protein: CAWSFSQEAEAFF
J gene: TRBJ1-1
CDR3 length: 13
clone size: -
V gene: TRBV30

CDR3 protein: CASSLEAGGRNSPLHF
J gene: TRBJ1-6
CDR3 length: 16
clone size: -
V gene: TRBV5-6

CDR3 protein: CASSLEEENIQYF
J gene: TRBJ2-4
CDR3 length: 13
clone size: -
V gene: TRBV4-2

CDR3 protein: CASSGDRGRGNTEAFF
J gene: TRBJ1-1
CDR3 length: 16
clone size: -
V gene: TRBV6-1

CDR3 protein: CASSLNGDASDTQYF
J gene: TRBJ2-3
CDR3 length: 15
clone size: -
V gene: TRBV18

CDR3 protein: CASSEFSGGLYNEQFF
J gene: TRBJ2-1
CDR3 length: 16
clone size: -
V gene: TRBV6-1

CDR3 protein: CASSLLGGTGSSGANVLTF
J gene: TRBJ2-6
CDR3 length: 19
clone size: -
V gene: TRBV7-3

CDR3 protein: CASSFRRGVAEQYF
J gene: TRBJ2-7
CDR3 length: 14
clone size: -
V gene: TRBV28

CDR3 protein: CASSVTGDQYEQYF
J gene: TRBJ2-7
CDR3 length: 14
clone size: -
V gene: TRBV9

CDR3 protein: CASSWGGLPDEQFF
J gene: TRBJ2-1
CDR3 length: 14
clone size: -
V gene: TRBV5-4

CDR3 protein: CASALGTGSYEQYF
J gene: -
CDR3 length: 14
clone size: few
V gene: TRBV12-5

CDR3 protein: CASSLSASGGTSTDTQYF
J gene: TRBJ2-3
CDR3 length: 18
clone size: -
V gene: TRBV27

CDR3 protein: CASSVEQRSTDTQYF
J gene: TRBJ2-3
CDR3 length: 15
clone size: -
V gene: TRBV9

CDR3 protein: CASRKDHRVTYEQYF
J gene: TRBJ2-7
CDR3 length: 15
clone size: few
V gene: TRBV28

CDR3 protein: CAISSGTGRQGGETQYF
J gene: TRBJ2-5
CDR3 length: 17
clone size: -
V gene: TRBV10-3

CDR3 protein: CAWSLGQAYEQYF
J gene: TRBJ2-7
CDR3 length: 13
clone size: -
V gene: TRBV30

CDR3 protein: CASSLGGIRPYGYTF
J gene: TRBJ1-2
CDR3 length: 15
clone size: -
V gene: TRBV28

CDR3 protein: CASSLLTAGTGVYEQYF
J gene: TRBJ2-7
CDR3 length: 17
clone size: -
V gene: TRBV7-9

CDR3 protein: CASSQDSNTEAFF
J gene: TRBJ1-1
CDR3 length: 13
clone size: -
V gene: TRBV7-6

CDR3 protein: CASSPLRAGNTIYF
J gene: TRBJ1-3
CDR3 length: 14
clone size: -
V gene: TRBV19

CDR3 protein: CASSLTSRQGIITF
J gene: TRBJ1-2
CDR3 length: 14
clone size: -
V gene: TRBV7-3